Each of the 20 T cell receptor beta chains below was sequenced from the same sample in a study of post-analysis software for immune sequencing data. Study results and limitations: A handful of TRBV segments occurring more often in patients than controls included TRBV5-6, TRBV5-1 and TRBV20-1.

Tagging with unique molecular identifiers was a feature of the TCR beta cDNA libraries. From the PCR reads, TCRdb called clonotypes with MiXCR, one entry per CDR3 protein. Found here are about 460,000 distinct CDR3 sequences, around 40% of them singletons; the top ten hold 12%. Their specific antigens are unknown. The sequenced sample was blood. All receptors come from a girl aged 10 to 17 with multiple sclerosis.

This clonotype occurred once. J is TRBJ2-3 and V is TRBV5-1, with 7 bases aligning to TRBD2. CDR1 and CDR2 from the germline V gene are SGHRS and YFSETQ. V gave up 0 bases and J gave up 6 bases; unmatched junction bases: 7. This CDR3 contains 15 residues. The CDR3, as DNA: TGCGCCAGCAGCTTGGCCCTTGCGGGAGATGATACGCAGTATTTT. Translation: CASSLALAGDDTQYF. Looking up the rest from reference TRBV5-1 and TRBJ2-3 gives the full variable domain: KAGVTQTPRYLIKTRGQQVTLSCSPISGHRSVSWYQQTPGQGLQFLFEYFSETQRNKGNFPGRFSGRQFSNSRSEMNVSTLELGDSALYLCASSLALAGDDTQYFGPGTRLTVL.

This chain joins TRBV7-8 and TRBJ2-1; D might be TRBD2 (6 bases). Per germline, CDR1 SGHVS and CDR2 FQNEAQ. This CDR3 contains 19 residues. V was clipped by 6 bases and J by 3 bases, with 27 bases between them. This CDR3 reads CASRPRFVRGLPLYNEQFF. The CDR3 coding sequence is TGTGCCAGCAGACCTCGATTTGTGCGGGGCCTCCCCCTCTACAATGAGCAGTTCTTC.

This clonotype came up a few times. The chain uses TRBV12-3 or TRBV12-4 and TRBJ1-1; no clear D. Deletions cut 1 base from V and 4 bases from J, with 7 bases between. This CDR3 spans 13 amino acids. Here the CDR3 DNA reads TGTGCCAGCAGTTTAGAGTATGGCACTGAAGCTTTCTTT. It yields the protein CASSLEYGTEAFF.

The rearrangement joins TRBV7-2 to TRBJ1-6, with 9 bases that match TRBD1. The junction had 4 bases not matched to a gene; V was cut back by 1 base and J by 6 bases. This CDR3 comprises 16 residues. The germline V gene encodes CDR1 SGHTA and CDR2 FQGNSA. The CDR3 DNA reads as TGTGCCAGCAGCTTAGTCTCGGACAGGGGTAATTCACCCCTCCACTTT. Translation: CASSLVSDRGNSPLHF. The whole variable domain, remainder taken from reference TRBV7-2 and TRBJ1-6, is GAGVSQSPSNKVTEKGKDVELRCDPISGHTALYWYRQSLGQGLEFLIYFQGNSAPDKSGLPSDRFSAERTGGSVSTLTIQRTQQEDSAVYLCASSLVSDRGNSPLHFGNGTRLTVT.

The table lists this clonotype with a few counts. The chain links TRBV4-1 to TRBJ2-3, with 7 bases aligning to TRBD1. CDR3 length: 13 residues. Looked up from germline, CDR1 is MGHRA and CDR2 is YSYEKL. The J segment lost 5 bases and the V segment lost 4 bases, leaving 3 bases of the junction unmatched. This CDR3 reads CASSLTGLDTQYF. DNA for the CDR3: TGCGCCAGCAGCCTGACAGGGCTAGATACGCAGTATTTT.

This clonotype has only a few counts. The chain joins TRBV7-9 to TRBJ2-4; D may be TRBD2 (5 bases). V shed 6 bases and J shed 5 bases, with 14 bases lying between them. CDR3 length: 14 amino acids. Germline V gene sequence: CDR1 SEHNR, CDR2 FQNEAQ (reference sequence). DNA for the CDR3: TGTGCCAGCAGTCACGCGGGCCGTCAAAACATTCAGTACTTC. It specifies CASSHAGRQNIQYF. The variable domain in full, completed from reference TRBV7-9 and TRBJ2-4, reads DTGVSQNPRHKITKRGQNVTFRCDPISEHNRLYWYRQTLGQGPEFLTYFQNEAQLEKSRLLSDRFSAERPKGSFSTLEIQRTEQGDSAMYLCASSHAGRQNIQYFGAGTRLSVL.

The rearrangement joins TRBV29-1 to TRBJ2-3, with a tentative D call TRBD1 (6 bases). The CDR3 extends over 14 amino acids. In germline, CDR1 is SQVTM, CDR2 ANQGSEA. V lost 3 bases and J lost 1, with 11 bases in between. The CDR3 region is CSVDQGMGTDTQYF. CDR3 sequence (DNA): TGCAGCGTTGATCAGGGGATGGGCACAGATACGCAGTATTTT.

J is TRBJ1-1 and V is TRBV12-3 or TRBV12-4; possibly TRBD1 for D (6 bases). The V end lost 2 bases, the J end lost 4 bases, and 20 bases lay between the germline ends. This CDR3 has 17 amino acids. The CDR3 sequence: CASSLFVGAGGGTEAFF. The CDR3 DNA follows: TGTGCCAGCAGTTTATTTGTGGGGGCGGGCGGGGGCACTGAAGCTTTCTTT.

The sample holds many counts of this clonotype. CDR3 loop: CASSRDRGGYEQYF. The CDR3 nucleotides are TGTGCCAGCAGCAGGGACAGGGGGGGCTACGAGCAGTACTTC. The rearrangement joins TRBV6-5 to TRBJ2-7, with 11 bases matching TRBD1. V trimming: 6 bases; J trimming: 3 bases; junction bases outside the gene matches: 4. The CDR3 is 14 amino acids. The germline gives CDR1 MNHEY, CDR2 SVGAGI.

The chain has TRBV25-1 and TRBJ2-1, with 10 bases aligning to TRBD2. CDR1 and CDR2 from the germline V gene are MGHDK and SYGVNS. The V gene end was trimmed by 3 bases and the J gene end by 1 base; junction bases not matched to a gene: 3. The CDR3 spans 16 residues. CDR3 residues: CASSEDSGRSYNEQFF. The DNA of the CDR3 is TGTGCCAGCAGTGAGGATAGCGGGAGGTCCTACAATGAGCAGTTCTTC.

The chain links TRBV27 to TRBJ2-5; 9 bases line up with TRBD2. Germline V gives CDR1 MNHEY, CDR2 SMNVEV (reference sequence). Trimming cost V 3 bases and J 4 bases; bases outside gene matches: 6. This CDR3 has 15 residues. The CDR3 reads CASSFGGRGGETQYF. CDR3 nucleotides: TGTGCCAGCAGTTTTGGCGGGAGGGGGGGAGAGACCCAGTACTTC.

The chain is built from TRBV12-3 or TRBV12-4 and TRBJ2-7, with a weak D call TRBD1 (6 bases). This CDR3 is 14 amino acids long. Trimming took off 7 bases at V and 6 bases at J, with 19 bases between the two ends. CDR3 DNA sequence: TGTGCCAGCACCTCCGGGACAAGACCCGTCGAGCAGTACTTC. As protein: CASTSGTRPVEQYF.

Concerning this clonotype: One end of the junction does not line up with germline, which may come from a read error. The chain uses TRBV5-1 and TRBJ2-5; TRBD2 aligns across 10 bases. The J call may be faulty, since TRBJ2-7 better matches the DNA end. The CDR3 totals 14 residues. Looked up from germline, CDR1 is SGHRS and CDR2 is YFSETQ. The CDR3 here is CAGSWGTSEYEQYF. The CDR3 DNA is TGCGCCGGCAGCTGGGGGACTAGCGAATACGAGCAGTACTTC.

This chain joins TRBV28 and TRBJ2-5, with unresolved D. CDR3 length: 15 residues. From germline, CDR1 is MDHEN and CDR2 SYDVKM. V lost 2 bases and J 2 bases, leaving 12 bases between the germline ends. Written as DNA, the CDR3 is TGTGCCAGCAGTTTAACTGGTGTCCTGCAAGAGACCCAGTACTTC. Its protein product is CASSLTGVLQETQYF.

The CDR3 DNA follows: TGTGCCAGCAGTTCCCTCTCACAGTACTCCTACGAGCAGTACTTC. This sequence encodes CASSSLSQYSYEQYF. The chain carries TRBV28 and TRBJ2-7; D is undetermined. The CDR3 loop spans 15 amino acids. Per germline, CDR1 MDHEN and CDR2 SYDVKM. Trimming took 4 bases from V and 0 from J, leaving 13 bases between them.

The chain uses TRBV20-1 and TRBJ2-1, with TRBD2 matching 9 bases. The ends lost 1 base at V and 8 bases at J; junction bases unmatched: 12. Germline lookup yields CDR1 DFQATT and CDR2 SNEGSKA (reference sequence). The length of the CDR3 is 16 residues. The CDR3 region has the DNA TGCAGTGCTAGAGCGGCCGGGACTAGCCGTCACTATGAGCAGTTCTTC. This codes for CSARAAGTSRHYEQFF.

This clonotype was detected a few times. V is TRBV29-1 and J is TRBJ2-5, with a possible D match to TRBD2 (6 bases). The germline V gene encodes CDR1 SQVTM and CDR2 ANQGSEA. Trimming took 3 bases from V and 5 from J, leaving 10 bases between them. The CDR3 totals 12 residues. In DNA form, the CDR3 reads TGCAGCGTTGAGGAGGGAACGGAGACCCAGTACTTC. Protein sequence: CSVEEGTETQYF.

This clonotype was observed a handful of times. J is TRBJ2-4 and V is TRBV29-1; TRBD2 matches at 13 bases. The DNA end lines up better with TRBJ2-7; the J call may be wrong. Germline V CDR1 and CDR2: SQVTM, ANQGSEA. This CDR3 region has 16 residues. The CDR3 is CSVGGLAGMRVGEQYF. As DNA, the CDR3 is TGCAGCGTTGGGGGACTAGCGGGAATGAGAGTAGGCGAGCAGTACTTC.

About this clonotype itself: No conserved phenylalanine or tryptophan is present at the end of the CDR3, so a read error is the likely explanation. The CDR3: CASSEGTHEQYL. The CDR3 DNA is TGTGCCAGCAGTGAGGGGACCCACGAGCAGTACTTG. This rearrangement joins TRBV2 to TRBJ2-5; the D gene could be TRBD1 or TRBD2 (5 bases each). The end of the DNA aligns better with TRBJ2-7, so the J call may be wrong. Germline loops: CDR1 SNHLY, CDR2 FYNNEI. The CDR3 consists of 12 residues.

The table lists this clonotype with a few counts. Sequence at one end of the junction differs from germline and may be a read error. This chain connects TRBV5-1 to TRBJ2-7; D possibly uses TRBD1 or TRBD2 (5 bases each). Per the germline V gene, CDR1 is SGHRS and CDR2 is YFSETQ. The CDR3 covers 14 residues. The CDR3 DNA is TGCGACAGCAGCAATGGGACGGCCTCCTACGAGCAGTACTTC. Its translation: CDSSNGTASYEQYF.